The present TCR beta chain was sequenced within a study of cytomegalovirus exposure and HLA in healthy donors listed by TCRdb under 2017. At the level of the whole study: According to an earlier analysis of 550 to 750 of the donors, some 180 million T cells yielded 90 million to 140 million unique TCR beta sequences and around 280 Gb of sequence data. About 300 gigabases of sequencing data and tens of millions of unique TCR sequences were included in an early release covering about 600 HLA-typed donors. The genetic ancestry cluster associated with self-reported Caucasian donors included about four fifths of the 350 to 500 genotyped donors. The aim of the study was to test whether cataloging public T cell receptors could identify signatures of past pathogen exposure. Using immunosequencing, the study profiled T cell repertoires from 666 subjects and related those repertoires to cytomegalovirus serostatus. In addition to the first cohort of around 670 subjects, a separate validation cohort of 130 or so different subjects was used. The study combined high-throughput TCR immunosequencing, statistical association of individual TCRs with disease status, and machine learning to predict cytomegalovirus infection status. To study patterns of TCR occurrence, a later analysis re-analyzed previously published TCR beta repertoires from 666 donors and added high-resolution HLA genotyping. Rather than using new phenotypic data, the later analysis identified candidate immune exposures from TCR beta sequences and from how often those sequences occurred across donors. An earlier analysis of nearly 600 of the donors applied high-throughput TCR beta sequencing to assess whether each TCR beta V gene segment acted as functional or pseudogenic. Donor age, sex, ethnicity and CMV serostatus were compiled alongside the repertoire data. A later genetic analysis took genome-wide SNP genotypes for about 55% of the roughly 700 donors and used that subset as a discovery cohort. All discovery cohort repertoires had been generated using a single sequencing platform. HLA typing included class I and class II loci at four-digit resolution. The number of typed donors differed by locus: about 629-640 for A, B, C, DRB1 and DQB1; about 520 for DQA1; around 610 for DPA1; and roughly 450 for DPB1. Roughly 5 DR-DQ haplotypes were handled as single units for association and clustering, since linkage in the cohort was strong. On average, around 200,000 unique TCR beta nucleotide sequences were sequenced per donor among about 400 genotyped donors of the cohort, with 15% to 20% of those sequences being non-productive. Overall results and qualifications from the work: Because the 87-base-pair reads could not distinguish some IMGT-functional V segments, including TRBV6-2 and TRBV6-3, those segments were excluded. HLA typing was unavailable for some donors at each locus, so association tests used only the typed subset. Because counts were too low, around 18 rarely observed V segments, including chromosome 9 orphons, were left out of the earlier analysis of 500 to 750 of the donors. Cytomegalovirus status was reported to be diagnosed by the classifier with high specificity and sensitivity in both the original and validation cohorts. Immune exposure information for the cohort was limited to CMV serostatus. Most TCR sequences were observed very rarely across donors, whereas some public TCRs were present in many individuals. In a later analysis, the rate of TCR association differed among HLA loci, with DRB1 alleles having the most associated TCRs and HLA-C alleles having the fewest. An association between a missense DCLRE1C variant and V-gene and J-gene trimming of TCR beta chains was found in a later genetic analysis and replicated in an independent cohort. The presence/absence analyses assumed that sequencing depth was roughly uniform across donors, and that assumption may not be true. The sequencing pipeline was judged likely to have produced a cluster of highly shared sequence variants as a technical artifact. In a later genetic analysis, fewer N-insertions in productive TCRs were reported among donors in an Asian-associated ancestry cluster than the approximately 670-donor mean. According to a later analysis, most CMV-associated TCR beta chains appeared to be HLA-restricted, and the HLA associations seemed to be driven largely by CMV exposure. Strong co-occurrence of HLA alleles, especially DR and DQ, made assigning TCR associations to individual alleles difficult. It was suggested by the authors that the approach could potentially be generalized to other disease states and immunological phenotypes. In a later analysis, HLA-associated TCR beta chains were found to be more clonally expanded and to have lower generation probabilities than equally common non-associated chains. A further reported finding was that TCR beta sequences accurately predicted the HLA-A and HLA-B alleles for most subjects in the first cohort. In this cohort, only TCR beta chains were sequenced, and detectable features were limited by the absence of alpha or paired-chain data. In a later analysis, several top co-occurrence clusters were reported to appear linked to parvovirus B19, influenza, CMV and Epstein-Barr virus. In a later analysis, about 16,000 TCR beta sequences were associated with specific HLA alleles at a false discovery rate of 0.05. Three of the identified cytomegalovirus-associated TCR beta chains were confirmed in vitro to be specific for cytomegalovirus antigens. Correlated functional status among segregating V segments might reflect linkage disequilibrium, but an unknown experimental factor could not be ruled out. A total of fewer than 200 TCR beta chains were listed by the study as associated with cytomegalovirus. Broadly in line with IMGT annotations, most TCR beta V segments showed up in productive rearrangements about 87% or about 30% of the time in an earlier analysis of 587 of the donors.

CDR1 and CDR2, per the germline V gene (reference sequence), are LNHDA and SQIVND. V drops 10 bases and J drops 8 bases, leaving 17 bases in between. Spanning cysteine to phenylalanine, the CDR3 consists of 13 amino acids. The entry retains the CDR3 DNA only, 39 bases that are in frame from base 1. Turning to this clone: The antigen this receptor binds is unknown. No clone much larger than this one lies a single base away; base qualities are absent.

The cohort was made up of approximately 670 healthy bone marrow donors. Cohort members were all nominally healthy when sampled, although unrecorded immune exposures were likely present. The donor tested CMV seronegative, placing the donor among the 350 or so seronegative members of the cohort. Every donor gave a peripheral blood sample, and the peripheral blood mononuclear cells from that sample were used for TCR beta sequencing. The Qiagen DNeasy Blood Extraction Kit was used to extract genomic DNA from the blood cell samples. The library was generated by the immunoSEQ multiplex PCR assay. A mixture of 60 forward primers for TCR Vbeta segments and 13 reverse primers for TCR Jbeta segments was used in the multiplex PCR. A multiplex PCR assay on genomic DNA amplified the CDR3 region of rearranged TCR beta genes. The Illumina HiSeq System was used to sequence the amplified TCR beta libraries as 87-base-pair reads. On the study's bioinformatics: A later analysis counted tens of millions of unique TCR beta chains across the 666 repertoires, and some 11 million of these chains were shared by at least two donors. To remove PCR and sequencing errors, raw reads were error-corrected and collapsed into unique sequences using a nearest-neighbor algorithm that merged closely related sequences. CDR3 sequences were aligned to IMGT reference sequences to assign V, D and J gene segments. For a sequence to be retained, at least a six-nucleotide match to both a V gene segment and a J gene segment was required. A rearrangement counted as productive if the CDR3 had no stop codons and remained in frame with V and J, and every other rearrangement counted as non-productive. Following IMGT convention, CDR3 was defined as the stretch from the second conserved V-encoded cysteine up to the conserved J-encoded phenylalanine. Sequences without an unambiguous match to a single V gene segment were excluded from the earlier analysis of 500 to 700 of the donors. In an earlier analysis of a few hundred of the donors, a V segment was called functional when productive rearrangements were above 56.7%, and segregating when the standard deviation between donors exceeded 5%. A statistical classification framework was built to diagnose cytomegalovirus status from the catalog of TCR beta chain sequences. A later analysis assigned V and J genes by comparing TCR nucleotide sequences with IMGT/GENE-DB human TR gene sequences. In a later analysis, CDR3 sequences and most-parsimonious VDJ recombination scenarios were assigned using the TCRdist pipeline. In a later analysis, each TCR beta chain was defined by its CDR3 amino acid sequence together with its V-gene family, and reads lacking a unique V-gene family were excluded. In a later analysis, 550 to 650 highly shared, low-generation-probability nucleotide sequences were removed to address suspected cross-contamination and a sequencing artifact. In a later analysis, a clonal expansion index was calculated for each public chain from normalized within-repertoire ranks of inferred template counts. Generation probabilities in a later analysis came from a VDJ recombination model fitted to out-of-frame rearrangements, and those results were checked against IGoR. In a later analysis, TCR-TCR, TCR-HLA and TCR-CMV co-occurrence was scored with hypergeometric tests, and a repertoire-size bias correction was applied to TCR pairs. False discovery rates were estimated in a later analysis by permuting HLA or CMV assignments 20 times. A later analysis grouped co-occurring TCRs with DBSCAN, adding TCRdist sequence similarity when clustering within HLA-allele-positive subsets. Co-occurrence clustering excluded repertoires with fewer than 30,000 or more than 120,000 public chains, plus five with anomalous nucleotide sharing. TCRdb carries this immuneACCESS record with in-frame sequences only. Its versions omit some clonotypes, under half of them owing to an unresolved V gene in the studies checked, with the rest unexplained. Clone size and V and J calls were adopted from that table, with D and trimming inferred from the DNA. This sample lists roughly 200,000 clones; approximately 79% were detected once. The ten largest clones capture 1.5% to 2% of the sample.

The sequence derives from a man aged 45-65 years in good health and CMV-seronegative. The chain was built from TRBV19 and TRBJ1-4, with no D gene named confidently. Specimen: PBMCs. The CDR3 protein sequence reads: CATNGELGEKLFF. The nucleotide sequence is given as TGTGCCACCAACGGGGAATTGGGGGAAAAACTGTTTTTT.